The 21 T cell receptor beta chains given below trace back to one sample, sequenced in a study of chemoradiotherapy in HPV16-positive cancers. The protocol was immunoSEQ multiplex PCR, while the TCRdb copy is restricted to in-frame clones and leaves out a portion. The repertoire has about 32,000 clones, around 80% of them found once; the top ten carry 3.5% to 4%. The sequenced sample was blood, obtained from a patient who underwent chemoradiotherapy. Receptor source: a human donor with HPV-associated anogenital cancer.

The chain joins TRBV12-5 to TRBJ2-3, with D uncertain. In germline, CDR1 is LGHNT, CDR2 FRNRAP. CDR3 length: 13 residues. V was cut by 3 bases and J by 3 bases, with 7 bases left in between. The CDR3: CASGLLQTDTQYF. CDR3 nucleotide sequence: TGTGCTAGTGGTTTACTCCAAACAGATACGCAGTATTTT.

The rearrangement uses TRBV15 and TRBJ1-2; TRBD1 matches 11 bases. Trimming removed 3 bases from V and 4 bases from J; junction bases left unmatched: 7. CDR3 size: 16 residues. The germline V gene encodes CDR1 LNHNV and CDR2 YYDKDF (reference sequence). The DNA for the CDR3 is TGTGCCACCAGCAGCTTTGAGGGACAGGGGGTCTATGGCTACACCTTC. Translating gives CATSSFEGQGVYGYTF.

The V call is TRBV7-2, the J call TRBJ2-1; tentatively, D is TRBD1 or TRBD2 (6 bases each). Germline assignment: CDR1 SGHTA and CDR2 FQGNSA. The CDR3 length is 16 residues. Deletions cut 1 base from V and 6 bases from J, with 16 bases between. For the CDR3, the DNA is TGTGCCAGCAGCTTAGTGGCGTGGGGGGCAGGCAATGAGCAGTTCTTC. This gives the protein CASSLVAWGAGNEQFF.

The chain couples TRBV7-2 to TRBJ2-1; tentative D call: TRBD1 (7 bases). V lost 6 bases and J 3 bases, leaving 18 bases between the germline ends. The V gene's germline CDR1 is SGHTA and CDR2 FQGNSA. CDR3 size: 16 residues. CDR3 DNA sequence: TGTGCCAGCAGTCTACAGGGGAGCGGGTTCTACAATGAGCAGTTCTTC. This translates into CASSLQGSGFYNEQFF. The full variable domain, in which reference TRBV7-2 and TRBJ2-1 provide the parts outside the CDR3, is GAGVSQSPSNKVTEKGKDVELRCDPISGHTALYWYRQSLGQGLEFLIYFQGNSAPDKSGLPSDRFSAERTGGSVSTLTIQRTQQEDSAVYLCASSLQGSGFYNEQFFGPGTRLTVL.

As for this clone: Other DNA sequences within the sample encode an identical CDR3. The CDR3 nucleotides read TGTGCCAGCAGCGTAGGGCAGGGCTATGGCTACACCTTC. It translates to CASSVGQGYGYTF. The rearrangement links TRBV9 to TRBJ1-2; D may be TRBD1 (5 bases). This CDR3 has 13 amino acids. V lost 0 bases to trimming and J lost 4 bases, with 7 bases between them. Per germline, CDR1 SGDLS and CDR2 YYNGEE.

This clone has just one count. J is TRBJ1-2 and V is TRBV9, with D perhaps TRBD1 (5 bases). Between the trimmed V and J ends, which lost 0 bases and 5 bases, there was a span of 11 bases. The CDR3 is made up of 14 amino acids. The germline CDR1 and CDR2 sequences are SGDLS and YYNGEE. This chain's CDR3 is CASSVGRVGYGYTF. The CDR3 DNA reads as TGTGCCAGCAGCGTAGGCAGGGTTGGGTATGGCTACACCTTC. The variable domain in full, with the rest retrieved from reference TRBV9 and TRBJ1-2, is DSGVTQTPKHLITATGQRVTLRCSPRSGDLSVYWYQQSLDQGLQFLIQYYNGEERAKGNILERFSAQQFPDLHSELNLSSLELGDSALYFCASSVGRVGYGYTFGSGTRLTVV.

The rearrangement uses TRBV6-5 and TRBJ2-5; 10 bases fit TRBD2. Germline V lookup: CDR1 MNHEY, CDR2 SVGAGI. This CDR3 has 16 amino acids. Trimming took 0 bases from V and 5 from J; bases not matched to a gene: 6. The CDR3 loop reads CASSYSSGGAGETQYF. CDR3 sequence (DNA): TGTGCCAGCAGTTACTCCAGCGGGGGGGCGGGGGAGACCCAGTACTTC.

The V gene is TRBV4-1, the J gene TRBJ2-3; D is undetermined. Germline CDR1 is MGHRA and CDR2 is YSYEKL. V lost 2 bases and J 2 bases, leaving 17 bases between the germline ends. The CDR3 sequence is 17 residues long. The CDR3 nucleotides read TGCGCCAGCAGCCAAACTCCGAGTGGCAGTCTCACAGATACGCAGTATTTT. This translates into CASSQTPSGSLTDTQYF.

The CDR3 reads CASSQRTGERNEQFF. The CDR3 region has the DNA TGTGCCAGCAGCCAACGGACAGGGGAAAGGAATGAGCAGTTCTTC. The chain couples TRBV7-3 to TRBJ2-1; the match to TRBD1 covers 9 bases. There are 15 residues in the CDR3. The V segment lost 5 bases and the J segment 7 bases; nucleotides outside the gene matches: 9. Germline V lookup: CDR1 SGHTA, CDR2 FQGTGA.

The chain employs TRBV5-1 and TRBJ2-3, with D perhaps TRBD1 (6 bases). This CDR3 is built from 16 residues. The V gene lost 0 bases and the J gene lost 4 bases, with 15 bases spanning the gap. CDR1 SGHRS and CDR2 YFSETQ come from the germline V gene. CDR3 sequence reads: CASSLGRRGGADTQYF. The CDR3 DNA follows: TGCGCCAGCAGCTTGGGCCGGCGAGGGGGAGCAGATACGCAGTATTTT.

The table lists this clone with a few counts. This rearrangement joins TRBV7-2 to TRBJ2-7, with 9 bases lining up with TRBD1. The ends lost 4 bases at V and 3 bases at J; junction bases unmatched: 4. The CDR3 runs to 14 residues. The germline V gene encodes CDR1 SGHTA and CDR2 FQGNSA. CDR3 sequence reads: CASSSLDRGYEQYF. CDR3 DNA: TGTGCCAGCAGCTCCCTGGACAGGGGCTACGAGCAGTACTTC.

The chain couples TRBV5-1 to TRBJ2-5; TRBD2 aligns across 7 bases. CDR1 is SGHRS, CDR2 YFSETQ, per germline. The CDR3 runs 14 residues. V was pared by 4 bases and J by 3 bases, with 6 bases of the junction left unmatched. CDR3 in DNA: TGCGCCAGCAGCCAAGCGGGGACCAAAGAGACCCAGTACTTC. Translating it yields CASSQAGTKETQYF.

The chain employs TRBV5-1 and TRBJ1-6; unclear D gene. This CDR3 is 17 amino acids long. Deletions cut 4 bases from V and 8 bases from J, with 22 bases between. Germline V gene data show CDR1 as SGHRS and CDR2 as YFSETQ. The CDR3 is CASSQAQWPNGYSPLHF. CDR3 sequence (DNA): TGCGCCAGCAGCCAAGCGCAATGGCCGAATGGATATTCACCCCTCCACTTT.

The chain has TRBV7-9 and TRBJ2-3, with a tentative D call TRBD1 (6 bases). V was cut by 0 bases and J by 4 bases, with 8 bases left in between. The length of the CDR3 is 14 residues. Germline-derived CDR1 and CDR2 are SEHNR and FQNEAQ (reference sequence). In nucleotides, the CDR3 is TGTGCCAGCAGCTTAGCCAGGGGCCCAGATACGCAGTATTTT. This translates into CASSLARGPDTQYF.

The rearrangement joins TRBV5-1 to TRBJ2-3; maybe TRBD2 (5 bases). CDR1 and CDR2 (germline): SGHRS, YFSETQ. CDR3 length: 13 amino acids. Trimming pared 0 bases from V and 5 bases from J, leaving 7 bases between. The CDR3: CASSLGGRDTQYF. CDR3 in DNA: TGCGCCAGCAGCTTGGGTGGGAGAGATACGCAGTATTTT.

CDR3 in amino acids: CASSLGHTGKNTEAFF. In nucleotides, the CDR3 is TGCGCCAGCAGCTTGGGTCATACAGGGAAGAACACTGAAGCTTTCTTT. The J gene is TRBJ1-1, the V gene TRBV5-1; the D gene is possibly TRBD1 (6 bases). There are 16 residues in the CDR3. With 0 bases removed from V and 1 base from J, the gap between germline ends came to 13 bases. Looked up from germline, CDR1 is SGHRS and CDR2 is YFSETQ.

The CDR3 here is CASSERKGSYEQYF. For the CDR3, the DNA is TGTGCCAGCAGTGAACGGAAAGGGTCCTACGAGCAGTACTTC. The chain carries TRBV6-1 and TRBJ2-7; unclear D gene. The CDR3 extends over 14 amino acids. V lost 2 bases and J 1 base, leaving 9 bases between the germline ends. Germline-derived CDR1 and CDR2 are MNHNS and SASEGT.

CDR3 protein: CSVEKSNAATSEQYF. CDR3 nucleotide sequence: TGCAGCGTGGAAAAGAGCAACGCGGCGACGAGTGAGCAGTACTTC. The rearrangement joins TRBV29-1 to TRBJ2-7; D unresolved. The CDR3 spans 15 residues. CDR1 SQVTM and CDR2 ANQGSEA come from the germline V gene. V lost 6 bases, J lost 7 bases, and 25 bases lay in between.

The chain joins TRBV19 to TRBJ2-2; D is ambiguous. The CDR3 is 15 amino acids. Between the trimmed V and J ends, which lost 4 bases and 6 bases, there was a span of 15 bases. The V gene's germline CDR1 is LNHDA and CDR2 SQIVND (reference sequence). CDR3 in amino acids: CASSRGAGSPGELFF. The CDR3, as DNA: TGTGCCAGTAGTAGAGGAGCAGGATCCCCCGGGGAGCTGTTTTTT.

The gene calls are TRBV18 and TRBJ2-5; TRBD1 is a possible D gene (5 bases). Trimming shortened V by 4 bases and J by 0 bases, and 9 bases separated the two germline ends. This CDR3 has 14 residues. From germline, CDR1 is KGHSH and CDR2 LQKENI. CDR3 in DNA: TGTGCCAGCTCACGTTCAGGGAACCAAGAGACCCAGTACTTC. This gives the protein CASSRSGNQETQYF. The full variable domain, completed using reference TRBV18 and TRBJ2-5, is NAGVMQNPRHLVRRRGQEARLRCSPMKGHSHVYWYRQLPEEGLKFMVYLQKENIIDESGMPKERFSAEFPKEGPSILRIQQVVRGDSAAYFCASSRSGNQETQYFGPGTRLLVL.

The J gene is TRBJ1-1, the V gene TRBV6-6, with D possibly TRBD1 on 5 matching bases. The CDR3 runs 15 residues. Between the trimmed V and J ends, which lost 6 bases and 3 bases, there was a span of 17 bases. Germline V CDR1 and CDR2: MNHNY, SVGAGI (reference sequence). The CDR3 DNA reads as TGTGCCAGCAGCCCCCCCGGGGACGGTGACACTGAAGCTTTCTTT. It yields the protein CASSPPGDGDTEAFF.